The 16 T cell receptor beta chains listed next were all sequenced from one sample in a study of response to subunit inactivated influenza vaccine. One entry per CDR3 protein results from TCRdb running MiXCR on the RT-PCR reads. The sample has hundreds of thousands of distinct CDR3 sequences, 12% to 15% seen once. The sequencing here drew on PBMCs from blood, taken about 14 days before vaccination. These receptors were obtained from a man over 45 who received an inactivated influenza vaccine.

This clonotype was seen only a few times. The chain couples TRBV7-8 to TRBJ2-2; a weak D match, TRBD2 (6 bases). The CDR3 is made up of 15 amino acids. V was clipped by 6 bases and J by 3 bases, with 14 bases between them. In germline, CDR1 is SGHVS, CDR2 FQNEAQ. CDR3 sequence reads: CASRSIAAHTGELFF. The CDR3 bases are TGTGCCAGCAGATCTATAGCGGCCCACACCGGGGAGCTGTTTTTT.

This clonotype was observed a single time. The chain carries TRBV11-2 and TRBJ2-7; D might be TRBD1 or TRBD2, each matching 7 bases. This CDR3 has 17 residues. Germline CDR1 SGHAT, CDR2 FQNNGV. Trimming stripped 5 bases from V and 1 base from J, with 21 bases between. The DNA of the CDR3 is TGTGCCAGCAGCGTCCCCGCCTACAGGGGAGGGTCCTACGAGCAGTACTTC. Translation gives CASSVPAYRGGSYEQYF.

This clonotype was counted many times. The V call is TRBV5-1, the J call TRBJ1-2; perhaps TRBD1 as D (5 bases). CDR1 and CDR2 from the germline V gene are SGHRS and YFSETQ. The CDR3 extends over 14 amino acids. Trimming cost V 0 bases and J 8 bases, with 14 bases left between them. The CDR3 region has the DNA TGCGCCAGCAGCTTGGACCAGGGTGCGAGCGGCTACACCTTC. Its protein product is CASSLDQGASGYTF.

In its sample, this clonotype was seen a few times. This sequence joins TRBV12-3 or TRBV12-4 and TRBJ1-2; D not resolved. The CDR3 extends over 11 amino acids. V lost 6 bases to trimming and J lost 8 bases, with 10 bases between them. DNA for the CDR3: TGTGCCAGCAGACGAAAGTGGGGCTACACCTTC. Translated, it gives CASRRKWGYTF.

This clonotype was found many times. The J gene is TRBJ2-1, the V gene TRBV29-1; 10 bases agree with TRBD2. The trim removed 2 bases at V and 5 bases at J, leaving 12 bases unmatched. The CDR3 runs 17 residues. Germline V gene data show CDR1 as SQVTM and CDR2 as ANQGSEA. CDR3 amino acids: CSVERIQAGGPNNEQFF. The CDR3 DNA reads TGCAGCGTTGAAAGGATCCAAGCGGGAGGGCCGAACAATGAGCAGTTCTTC.

The gene calls are TRBV15 and TRBJ2-3; D not resolved. V lost 0 bases to trimming and J lost 0 bases, with 13 bases between them. Germline assignment: CDR1 LNHNV and CDR2 YYDKDF (reference sequence). CDR3 size: 17 residues. This chain's CDR3 is CATSRERSESSTDTQYF. The CDR3 DNA reads as TGTGCCACCAGCAGAGAGAGAAGCGAGAGTAGCACAGATACGCAGTATTTT.

The chain joins TRBV12-3 or TRBV12-4 to TRBJ2-5; perhaps TRBD1 as D (5 bases). The CDR3 is 13 residues long. With 4 bases removed from V and 8 bases from J, the gap between germline ends came to 14 bases. The CDR3 protein is CASSYNQGNTQYF. In nucleotides, the CDR3 is TGTGCCAGCAGTTACAATCAGGGAAATACCCAGTACTTC.

This clonotype was observed a few times. J is TRBJ2-7 and V is TRBV2; TRBD1 aligns across 8 bases. Per germline, CDR1 SNHLY and CDR2 FYNNEI. J gave up 2 bases and V 3 bases, and 6 bases lay outside the gene matches. The CDR3 sequence is 15 residues long. Written as DNA, the CDR3 is TGTGCCAGCAGTGAGACAGGGGCGATAGCCTACGAGCAGTACTTC. Residues: CASSETGAIAYEQYF. Combining the CDR3 with reference TRBV2 and TRBJ2-7 gives the whole variable domain EPEVTQTPSHQVTQMGQEVILRCVPISNHLYFYWYRQILGQKVEFLVSFYNNEISEKSEIFDDQFSVERPDGSNFTLKIRSTKLEDSAMYFCASSETGAIAYEQYFGPGTRLTVT.

A few counts support this clonotype. The chain links TRBV7-9 to TRBJ2-1; D is uncertain. Trimming took 5 bases from V and 3 from J, leaving 14 bases between them. The length of the CDR3 is 15 residues. Germline lookup yields CDR1 SEHNR and CDR2 FQNEAQ (reference sequence). CDR3 DNA: TGTGCCAGCAGCCCCGTCACAGCTGGCTACAATGAGCAGTTCTTC. Protein sequence: CASSPVTAGYNEQFF.

Remarks on this clonotype: A much larger clone is a single base away; this may be a read error. The chain recombines TRBV12-3 or TRBV12-4 with TRBJ2-5; D perhaps matches TRBD2 (5 bases). This CDR3 region has 15 residues. Trimming shortened V by 1 base and J by 4 bases, and 13 bases separated the two germline ends. The CDR3: CASSLVGSLPETQYF. CDR3 bases: TGTGCCAGCAGTTTAGTTGGGAGTTTGCCAGAGACCCAGTACTTC.

This clonotype was counted a few times. This chain connects TRBV11-2 to TRBJ2-7, with 8 bases aligning to TRBD2. CDR1 is SGHAT, CDR2 FQNNGV, per germline. This CDR3 contains 15 residues. Losses at the gene ends were 5 bases for V and 4 bases for J; bases not matched to a gene: 10. CDR3 coding DNA: TGTGCCAGCAGCCCCCATAGCGGGATAGGTTACGAGCAGTACTTC. It codes for CASSPHSGIGYEQYF. The full variable domain, rest sourced from reference TRBV11-2 and TRBJ2-7, is EAGVAQSPRYKIIEKRQSVAFWCNPISGHATLYWYQQILGQGPKLLIQFQNNGVVDDSQLPKDRFSAERLKGVDSTLKIQPAKLEDSAVYLCASSPHSGIGYEQYFGPGTRLTVT.

This clonotype was detected only a few times. The rearrangement uses TRBV5-8 and TRBJ1-1; 10 bases map to TRBD1. From germline, CDR1 is SGHTS and CDR2 YDEGEE. The CDR3 has 15 amino acids. J lost 1 base, V lost 5 bases, and 5 bases had no gene match. The CDR3 is CASRRQGAGNTEAFF. CDR3 DNA: TGTGCCAGCAGACGACAGGGGGCTGGGAACACTGAAGCTTTCTTT.

This clonotype came up a few times. The rearrangement joins TRBV5-1 to TRBJ2-3; 10 positions agree with TRBD2. CDR1 SGHRS and CDR2 YFSETQ come from the germline V gene. Germline trimming cut 4 bases from V and 1 base from J; bases unmatched to any gene: 15. CDR3 length equals 19 residues. The CDR3 bases are TGCGCCAGCAGCCCCACAGCGGGGGGGCGCGGGAGTGGCACAGATACGCAGTATTTT. Translating gives CASSPTAGGRGSGTDTQYF.

The V and J genes are TRBV10-3 and TRBJ2-2; D unclear. Germline-derived CDR1 and CDR2 are ENHRY and SYGVKD. The CDR3 sequence is 13 residues long. V dropped 7 bases and J dropped 1 base, with 7 bases sitting between them. The CDR3 coding sequence is TGTGCCATCACCGATGGGAACACCGGGGAGCTGTTTTTT. It yields the protein CAITDGNTGELFF.

Ten or more counts support this clonotype. The chain carries TRBV12-3 or TRBV12-4 and TRBJ2-7; no clear D gene. The V gene lost 4 bases and the J gene lost 3 bases, with 7 bases spanning the gap. CDR3 size: 12 residues. In DNA form, the CDR3 reads TGTGCCAGCAGTTATGTATTCTACGAGCAGTACTTC. Its protein product is CASSYVFYEQYF.

This clonotype was counted only a few times. The chain uses TRBV4-2 and TRBJ1-6, with D perhaps matching TRBD1 (6 bases). The CDR3 contains 16 residues. Germline V gene sequence: CDR1 LGHNA, CDR2 YNFKEQ. The V gene lost 5 bases and the J gene lost 10 bases, with 21 bases spanning the gap. CDR3 sequence: CASSSVDSKGLSPLHF. CDR3 in DNA: TGTGCCAGCAGCTCGGTGGACAGCAAGGGTTTGTCACCCCTCCACTTT.